The entry below describes one T cell receptor (beta chain). Germline values: CDR1 SEHNR, CDR2 FQNEAQ (reference sequence). There are 16 residues in the CDR3. V lost 5 bases and J lost 7; bases outside the gene matches: 12. This sample was included in a study of regulatory T cells in long-lasting Graves disease. Arm-PCR of CDR3 regions with iRepertoire HTBI primers generated TCR beta libraries. TCRdb called the multiplex PCR reads again in MiXCR, with one record for every CDR3 protein. Seen here are some 560,000 distinct CDR3 sequences, about 16% observed once, and the top ten hold roughly 25%. Sample time point: newly diagnosed GD, antithyroid drugs for less than 3 months. The authors made the TCR library using RNA they extracted from PBMCs. These data also formed part of another study, on T cells in Graves' hyperthyroidism and ophthalmopathy.

The sequences come from peripheral blood mononuclear cells (PBMCs), collected at new diagnosis, from a patient treated with antithyroid drugs. The chain has TRBV7-9 and TRBJ1-1; 11 bases agree with TRBD1. This receptor was identified in a woman aged 40-65 years with Graves disease. The CDR3 region has the DNA TGTGCCAGCAGCCTAGGACAGGGGGCGGGAGCGCTTGAAGCTTTCTTT. It codes for CASSLGQGAGALEAFF.